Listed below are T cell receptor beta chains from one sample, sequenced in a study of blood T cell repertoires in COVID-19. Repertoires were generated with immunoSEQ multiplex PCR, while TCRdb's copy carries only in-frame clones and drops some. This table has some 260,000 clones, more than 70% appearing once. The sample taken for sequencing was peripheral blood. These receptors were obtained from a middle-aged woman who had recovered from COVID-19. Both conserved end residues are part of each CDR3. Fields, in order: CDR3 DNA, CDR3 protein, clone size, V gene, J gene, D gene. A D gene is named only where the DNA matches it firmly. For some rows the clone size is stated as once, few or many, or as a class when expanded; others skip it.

CDR3 DNA: TGTGCCACCAGTGGGGGGGGCGCCCGCTATGAAGCTTTCTTT
CDR3 protein: CATSGGGARYEAFF
clone size: -
V gene: TRBV24-1
J gene: TRBJ1-1
D gene: -

CDR3 DNA: TGCGCCAGCAGGCCCCTCCCTAGCGGCACCCCGGCCTACGAGCAGTACTTC
CDR3 protein: CASRPLPSGTPAYEQYF
clone size: -
V gene: TRBV10-2
J gene: TRBJ2-7
D gene: TRBD2

CDR3 DNA: TGCAGCGTTGTAAGCCGGGGGCAGGGGGTTGATGGTGAGCAGTTCTTC
CDR3 protein: CSVVSRGQGVDGEQFF
clone size: -
V gene: TRBV29-1
J gene: TRBJ2-1
D gene: -

CDR3 DNA: TGTGCCAGCAGCTTAGGTGCGGGGGGTCGGGGCTACACCTTC
CDR3 protein: CASSLGAGGRGYTF
clone size: -
V gene: TRBV7-2
J gene: TRBJ1-2
D gene: -

CDR3 DNA: TGTGCCAGCAGTTACGGGCGCCCGACCCCCGGGGCTAATGAAAAACTGTTTTTT
CDR3 protein: CASSYGRPTPGANEKLFF
clone size: -
V gene: TRBV6-2/TRBV6-3
J gene: TRBJ1-4
D gene: -

CDR3 DNA: TGTGCCAGCAGCTTAGCCGGGGGCAATCAGCCCCAGCATTTT
CDR3 protein: CASSLAGGNQPQHF
clone size: -
V gene: TRBV7-2
J gene: TRBJ1-5
D gene: -

CDR3 DNA: TGCAGCGTTGTGGGGTTAGCGGTCACAGATACGCAGTATTTT
CDR3 protein: CSVVGLAVTDTQYF
clone size: few
V gene: TRBV29-1
J gene: TRBJ2-3
D gene: -

CDR3 DNA: TGCGCCAGCAGCCAAGATCTATCCGGACTAGCCACCTGGGAGCAGTTCTTC
CDR3 protein: CASSQDLSGLATWEQFF
clone size: -
V gene: TRBV4-1
J gene: TRBJ2-1
D gene: TRBD2

CDR3 DNA: TGTGCCAGCAGCTCAATCATGGACTACCCCCAAGAGACCCAGTACTTC
CDR3 protein: CASSSIMDYPQETQYF
clone size: -
V gene: TRBV7-8
J gene: TRBJ2-5
D gene: -

CDR3 DNA: TGCGCCAGCAGCCCCCCCGGGGGAGGCGGCTACACCTTC
CDR3 protein: CASSPPGGGGYTF
clone size: -
V gene: TRBV5-1
J gene: TRBJ1-2
D gene: -

CDR3 DNA: TGTGCCAGCAGCGCGGGGGGCACTGAAGCTTTCTTT
CDR3 protein: CASSAGGTEAFF
clone size: -
V gene: TRBV5-5
J gene: TRBJ1-1
D gene: -

CDR3 DNA: TGTGCCGCCCCCAGACAAGGGACTAGCGGTAGCTCCTACAATGAGCAGTTCTTC
CDR3 protein: CAAPRQGTSGSSYNEQFF
clone size: -
V gene: TRBV30
J gene: TRBJ2-1
D gene: TRBD2

CDR3 DNA: TGCGCCAGCAGCTCCAGCGCTAACTATGGCTACACCTTC
CDR3 protein: CASSSSANYGYTF
clone size: -
V gene: TRBV5-1
J gene: TRBJ1-2
D gene: -

CDR3 DNA: TGTGCCAGCAGTCCCCGGACTGCCAACTATGGCTACACCTTC
CDR3 protein: CASSPRTANYGYTF
clone size: -
V gene: TRBV27
J gene: TRBJ1-2
D gene: -

CDR3 DNA: TGCAGCGTAGCCCAGACAGGAGAGCAGTTCTTC
CDR3 protein: CSVAQTGEQFF
clone size: -
V gene: TRBV29-1
J gene: TRBJ2-1
D gene: -

CDR3 DNA: TGCAGCGTTGAAGCACAGGGGGCCTTC
CDR3 protein: CSVEAQGAF
clone size: -
V gene: TRBV29-1
J gene: TRBJ1-2
D gene: TRBD1

CDR3 DNA: TGTGCCATCAGTGAGTCTCGGGATACCGGGGAGCTGTTTTTT
CDR3 protein: CAISESRDTGELFF
clone size: -
V gene: TRBV10-3
J gene: TRBJ2-2
D gene: -

CDR3 DNA: TGTGCCAGCAGCTTAGCTCTAGCGGAGACCCAGTACTTC
CDR3 protein: CASSLALAETQYF
clone size: -
V gene: TRBV7-2
J gene: TRBJ2-5
D gene: -

CDR3 DNA: TGTGCCAGCAGTGAAACAGGGTGGTACGAGCAGTACTTC
CDR3 protein: CASSETGWYEQYF
clone size: -
V gene: TRBV2
J gene: TRBJ2-7
D gene: -

CDR3 DNA: TGTGCCAGCAGTTACGGGGGGGATGAGCAGTTCTTC
CDR3 protein: CASSYGGDEQFF
clone size: -
V gene: TRBV6-6
J gene: TRBJ2-1
D gene: TRBD2

CDR3 DNA: TGTGCCAGCTCACGGGACAGGAGCTCCTACGAGCAGTACTTC
CDR3 protein: CASSRDRSSYEQYF
clone size: -
V gene: TRBV18
J gene: TRBJ2-7
D gene: TRBD1

CDR3 DNA: TGTGCCAGCAGCCGGGGACAGCTAAGCAATCAGCCCCAGCATTTT
CDR3 protein: CASSRGQLSNQPQHF
clone size: -
V gene: TRBV7-2
J gene: TRBJ1-5
D gene: TRBD1

CDR3 DNA: TGTGCCAGCAGCTTGGTTAGAGAGAACAATCAGCCCCAGCATTTT
CDR3 protein: CASSLVRENNQPQHF
clone size: -
V gene: TRBV5-6
J gene: TRBJ1-5
D gene: -

CDR3 DNA: TGTGCCAGCTCACCAATAGGGGACAGGGGTAATTCACCCCTCCACTTT
CDR3 protein: CASSPIGDRGNSPLHF
clone size: -
V gene: TRBV18
J gene: TRBJ1-6
D gene: TRBD1

CDR3 DNA: TGCAGTGCTAGTCGGGGTTCCGATACGCAGTATTTT
CDR3 protein: CSASRGSDTQYF
clone size: -
V gene: TRBV20-1
J gene: TRBJ2-3
D gene: -

CDR3 DNA: TGTGCCAGCAGCCTGGGGGGACCATCCATGGATACGCAGTATTTT
CDR3 protein: CASSLGGPSMDTQYF
clone size: -
V gene: TRBV11-3
J gene: TRBJ2-3
D gene: -

CDR3 DNA: TGTGCCAGCAGTGGGATGGAGCGGGAGTCCTACAATGAGCAGTTCTTC
CDR3 protein: CASSGMERESYNEQFF
clone size: -
V gene: TRBV28
J gene: TRBJ2-1
D gene: TRBD2

CDR3 DNA: TGTGCCACCAGTCGTGCGCGGGGCTCCTACGAGCAGTACTTC
CDR3 protein: CATSRARGSYEQYF
clone size: -
V gene: TRBV24-1
J gene: TRBJ2-7
D gene: -

CDR3 DNA: TGTGCCAGCAGCCAATCGCCCTACTTGAACACTGAAGCTTTCTTT
CDR3 protein: CASSQSPYLNTEAFF
clone size: -
V gene: TRBV16
J gene: TRBJ1-1
D gene: -

CDR3 DNA: TGTGCCTGGAGTGCAGGGGGAGGCAATCAGCCCCAGCATTTT
CDR3 protein: CAWSAGGGNQPQHF
clone size: -
V gene: TRBV30
J gene: TRBJ1-5
D gene: TRBD1

CDR3 DNA: TGTGCCAGCAGTTATCTGGGGGGAAGTTACAATGAGCAGTTCTTC
CDR3 protein: CASSYLGGSYNEQFF
clone size: -
V gene: TRBV6-5
J gene: TRBJ2-1
D gene: -

CDR3 DNA: TGTGCCAGCACTTCTGGACTTAGCAATCAGCCCCAGCATTTT
CDR3 protein: CASTSGLSNQPQHF
clone size: -
V gene: TRBV2
J gene: TRBJ1-5
D gene: -

CDR3 DNA: TGTGCCAGCGGGACCGGGACTAGCGCGACTAATGAGCAGTTCTTC
CDR3 protein: CASGTGTSATNEQFF
clone size: -
V gene: TRBV6-5
J gene: TRBJ2-1
D gene: TRBD2

CDR3 DNA: TGTGCCAGCAGCTCCCAGGGGCTTGGGGCTTGGGATACGCAGTATTTT
CDR3 protein: CASSSQGLGAWDTQYF
clone size: -
V gene: TRBV7-2
J gene: TRBJ2-3
D gene: -

CDR3 DNA: TGTGCCAGCAGCCAAGATCAACGGGAGAGGAATGAGCAGTTCTTC
CDR3 protein: CASSQDQRERNEQFF
clone size: -
V gene: TRBV14
J gene: TRBJ2-1
D gene: -

CDR3 DNA: TGTGCCAGTAGTATGGGGGGACGGATGAACACTGAAGCTTTCTTT
CDR3 protein: CASSMGGRMNTEAFF
clone size: -
V gene: TRBV19
J gene: TRBJ1-1
D gene: -

CDR3 DNA: TGTGCCAGCAGCGTGGGCCACAGGAATTCTGGGGCCAACGTCCTGACTTTC
CDR3 protein: CASSVGHRNSGANVLTF
clone size: -
V gene: TRBV9
J gene: TRBJ2-6
D gene: -

CDR3 DNA: TGTGCCAGCAGCCCACTGGACAGGCCCAGGGAAAAACTGTTTTTT
CDR3 protein: CASSPLDRPREKLFF
clone size: -
V gene: TRBV9
J gene: TRBJ1-4
D gene: TRBD1

CDR3 DNA: TGTGCCAGCAGTTTGACGCTAGAGGGCTACGAGCAGTACTTC
CDR3 protein: CASSLTLEGYEQYF
clone size: few
V gene: TRBV6-2/TRBV6-3
J gene: TRBJ2-7
D gene: -

CDR3 DNA: TGTGCCACCAGAGGGGGCTATGGCTACACCTTC
CDR3 protein: CATRGGYGYTF
clone size: -
V gene: TRBV15
J gene: TRBJ1-2
D gene: -

CDR3 DNA: TGTGCCAGCAGCTTAGGAGAAAACTATGGCTACACCTTC
CDR3 protein: CASSLGENYGYTF
clone size: -
V gene: TRBV7-9
J gene: TRBJ1-2
D gene: -

CDR3 DNA: TGTGCCATCAGCGAGCTGACTGAAGCTTTCTTT
CDR3 protein: CAISELTEAFF
clone size: -
V gene: TRBV10-3
J gene: TRBJ1-1
D gene: -

CDR3 DNA: TGTGCCAGCTCACCCGGGGGTTGGTCCGCCTATGGCTACACCTTC
CDR3 protein: CASSPGGWSAYGYTF
clone size: once
V gene: TRBV18
J gene: TRBJ1-2
D gene: -

CDR3 DNA: TGTGCCAGCAGCCCAGATAATGAGCAGTTCTTC
CDR3 protein: CASSPDNEQFF
clone size: -
V gene: TRBV7-9
J gene: TRBJ2-1
D gene: -

CDR3 DNA: TGTGCCAGCAGTTACCCCCCCGGGACAGGGGTACGCGAGCAGTTCTTC
CDR3 protein: CASSYPPGTGVREQFF
clone size: once
V gene: TRBV6-5
J gene: TRBJ2-1
D gene: TRBD1

CDR3 DNA: TGTGCCACCAACCCGCGGGGGGGGCTTGAAAAACTGTTTTTT
CDR3 protein: CATNPRGGLEKLFF
clone size: once
V gene: TRBV15
J gene: TRBJ1-4
D gene: -

CDR3 DNA: TGTGCCAGCAGCCAAGGTGTCTTTGCTAGCGAGCAGTACTTC
CDR3 protein: CASSQGVFASEQYF
clone size: -
V gene: TRBV14
J gene: TRBJ2-7
D gene: -

CDR3 DNA: TGTGCCAGTAGTATGGGGGAGGCGTACACTGAAGCTTTCTTT
CDR3 protein: CASSMGEAYTEAFF
clone size: -
V gene: TRBV19
J gene: TRBJ1-1
D gene: -

CDR3 DNA: TGTGCCAGCAGCCCCCGGGGGGAAGAGACCCAGTACTTC
CDR3 protein: CASSPRGEETQYF
clone size: -
V gene: TRBV7-9
J gene: TRBJ2-5
D gene: TRBD2

CDR3 DNA: TGTGCCAGCGAGCGGGAGCGGGAGTGGGGTGAGCAGTTCTTC
CDR3 protein: CASEREREWGEQFF
clone size: -
V gene: TRBV5-6
J gene: TRBJ2-1
D gene: TRBD2

CDR3 DNA: TGCGCCAGCAGCCAAGATTGGGGAGGACATCAGCCCCAGCATTTT
CDR3 protein: CASSQDWGGHQPQHF
clone size: -
V gene: TRBV4-3
J gene: TRBJ1-5
D gene: -

CDR3 DNA: TGTGCCAGCAGTGAATGGGGGGACAGGGGGCCCGGTCCCTATGGCTACACCTTC
CDR3 protein: CASSEWGDRGPGPYGYTF
clone size: -
V gene: TRBV25-1
J gene: TRBJ1-2
D gene: TRBD1

CDR3 DNA: TGTGCCAGCTCACCCGGACTAGCGGGAATTTCCGGGGAGCTGTTTTTT
CDR3 protein: CASSPGLAGISGELFF
clone size: -
V gene: TRBV18
J gene: TRBJ2-2
D gene: TRBD2